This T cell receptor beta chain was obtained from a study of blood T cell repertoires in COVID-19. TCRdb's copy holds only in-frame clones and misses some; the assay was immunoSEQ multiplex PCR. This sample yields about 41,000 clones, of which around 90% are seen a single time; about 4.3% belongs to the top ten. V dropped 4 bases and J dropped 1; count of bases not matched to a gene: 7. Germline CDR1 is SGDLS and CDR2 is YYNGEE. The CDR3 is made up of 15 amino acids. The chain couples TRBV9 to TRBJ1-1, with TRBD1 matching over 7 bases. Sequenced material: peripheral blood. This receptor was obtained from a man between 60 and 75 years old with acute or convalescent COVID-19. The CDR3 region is CASSPRTGGNTEAFF. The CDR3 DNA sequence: TGTGCCAGCAGCCCCCGGACAGGAGGGAACACTGAAGCTTTCTTT.